This T cell receptor beta chain emerged from a study of shared clonotypes between healthy human individuals. Study-level points and caveats: Generation probabilities were higher for clonotypes shared across all four sorted-subset donors than for unshared ones. Expectations were that clonotype sharing among donors would be affected by sequencing depth.

About this clone itself: What it binds is not known.

Over several immunoSEQ plates, each subset's genomic DNA was distributed in even portions. Repertoires were generated with immunoSEQ multiplex PCR, while TCRdb's copy carries only in-frame clones and drops some. The data show some 1 million clones, about 75% seen once. From CD4+ cells came CD45RA+ naive and CD45RA-negative memory subsets. V was pared by 4 bases and J by 7 bases, with 10 bases of the junction left unmatched. Germline CDR1 and CDR2: SGHTA and FQGNSA. The CDR3 contains 15 residues. The chain recombines TRBV7-2 with TRBJ2-7; 10 positions match TRBD2. The TCR was taken from a man aged 18-30 years in good health. Sequencing was carried out using memory CD4+ T cells sorted from blood. Subset noted: CD45RA-negative fraction. CDR3 sequence (DNA): TGTGCCAGCAGCTCACAAGGTAGCGGGAGGTATGAGCAGTACTTC. Translation gives CASSSQGSGRYEQYF.